This T cell receptor beta chain was identified during a study of CD8+ T cells in alopecia areata. The germline V gene has CDR1 SGHRS and CDR2 YFSETQ. Trimming at V came to 4 bases and at J to 3 bases, leaving 5 bases not matched to a gene. This CDR3 comprises 14 residues. Treatment denoted: oral pan-JAK inhibitor, 5-10 mg twice daily. RNA extraction and reverse transcription yielded cDNA as sequencing template. The table came from immunoSEQ multiplex PCR; TCRdb's copy has only in-frame clones and leaves some out. In the table there are more than 90,000 clones, about three fifths of which are singletons.

The receptor comes from a human donor with alopecia areata. The chain joins TRBV5-1 to TRBJ2-7, with 9 bases matching TRBD1. This specimen was CD8+ T cells sorted from blood, taken at week 4, from a patient treated with tofacitinib. The CDR3 spells CASSPDRGVYEQYF. The CDR3 nucleotides are TGCGCCAGCAGCCCGGACAGGGGAGTCTACGAGCAGTACTTC. Using reference TRBV5-1 and TRBJ2-7 for the parts outside the CDR3, the full variable domain is KAGVTQTPRYLIKTRGQQVTLSCSPISGHRSVSWYQQTPGQGLQFLFEYFSETQRNKGNFPGRFSGRQFSNSRSEMNVSTLELGDSALYLCASSPDRGVYEQYFGPGTRLTVT.